This TCR beta chain is drawn from a study of shared clonotypes between healthy human individuals. Overall study context: With ages of 18 to 49, the donors were a couple of women and three men. Study results and caveats: Even with large depth, rarefaction showed that sorted-subset sequencing was incomplete.

Concerning this clone itself: The antigen is not known.

For sorted subsets, about 0.2 ug DNA per replicate equaled 33,000 or so T cell genomes. Produced via immunoSEQ multiplex PCR; TCRdb's table is partial and in-frame only. The sample includes about 2.2 million clones, roughly 93% of them seen just once. The naive CD8 subset, CD45RO-negative cells positively selected for CCR7, excluded terminally differentiated effector memory CD45RA+ cells. This CDR3 is built from 11 residues. Germline V gives CDR1 SGHTS, CDR2 YDEGEE. V shed 2 bases and J shed 8 bases, with 5 bases lying between them. The sequenced material came from naive CD8+ T cells from PBMCs. The chain recombines TRBV5-8 with TRBJ2-1; D unclear. The sequence was obtained from a man aged 18-30 years in good health. Some clones in this sample may be carry-over from other donors' samples. The CDR3 DNA reads as TGTGCCAGCAGCTTAACGTATGAGCAGTTCTTC. The encoded protein is CASSLTYEQFF.